This T cell receptor beta chain is drawn from a study of immune evolution from preneoplasia to lung adenocarcinoma. Across the whole study: HLA loss of heterozygosity: under 7.5% AIS, about 14% MIA, about 30% ADC, none AAH.

General study findings and limits: Normal lung had highest clonality; later lesions appeared denser, more diverse.

The germline gives CDR1 ENHRY, CDR2 SYGVKD. This CDR3 contains 14 residues. The V and J ends lost 3 bases and 4 bases respectively, with 10 bases between them. Worth noting for this clone: Its antigen is not known.

Each case's diagnosis was confirmed by two pathologists on H&E. Sequenced by immunoSEQ multiplex PCR; TCRdb stores in-frame clones only, minus some. The sample lists over 7,000 clones; 79% were seen once. The rearrangement links TRBV10-3 to TRBJ1-5, with a tentative D call TRBD1 (6 bases). Sequences were obtained from FFPE invasive lung adenocarcinoma tissue. This sequence originates from a person aged 40-50 years with lung adenocarcinoma. This CDR3 is CAISDSDSNQPQHF. CDR3 coding DNA: TGTGCCATCAGTGACTCGGACAGTAATCAGCCCCAGCATTTT.